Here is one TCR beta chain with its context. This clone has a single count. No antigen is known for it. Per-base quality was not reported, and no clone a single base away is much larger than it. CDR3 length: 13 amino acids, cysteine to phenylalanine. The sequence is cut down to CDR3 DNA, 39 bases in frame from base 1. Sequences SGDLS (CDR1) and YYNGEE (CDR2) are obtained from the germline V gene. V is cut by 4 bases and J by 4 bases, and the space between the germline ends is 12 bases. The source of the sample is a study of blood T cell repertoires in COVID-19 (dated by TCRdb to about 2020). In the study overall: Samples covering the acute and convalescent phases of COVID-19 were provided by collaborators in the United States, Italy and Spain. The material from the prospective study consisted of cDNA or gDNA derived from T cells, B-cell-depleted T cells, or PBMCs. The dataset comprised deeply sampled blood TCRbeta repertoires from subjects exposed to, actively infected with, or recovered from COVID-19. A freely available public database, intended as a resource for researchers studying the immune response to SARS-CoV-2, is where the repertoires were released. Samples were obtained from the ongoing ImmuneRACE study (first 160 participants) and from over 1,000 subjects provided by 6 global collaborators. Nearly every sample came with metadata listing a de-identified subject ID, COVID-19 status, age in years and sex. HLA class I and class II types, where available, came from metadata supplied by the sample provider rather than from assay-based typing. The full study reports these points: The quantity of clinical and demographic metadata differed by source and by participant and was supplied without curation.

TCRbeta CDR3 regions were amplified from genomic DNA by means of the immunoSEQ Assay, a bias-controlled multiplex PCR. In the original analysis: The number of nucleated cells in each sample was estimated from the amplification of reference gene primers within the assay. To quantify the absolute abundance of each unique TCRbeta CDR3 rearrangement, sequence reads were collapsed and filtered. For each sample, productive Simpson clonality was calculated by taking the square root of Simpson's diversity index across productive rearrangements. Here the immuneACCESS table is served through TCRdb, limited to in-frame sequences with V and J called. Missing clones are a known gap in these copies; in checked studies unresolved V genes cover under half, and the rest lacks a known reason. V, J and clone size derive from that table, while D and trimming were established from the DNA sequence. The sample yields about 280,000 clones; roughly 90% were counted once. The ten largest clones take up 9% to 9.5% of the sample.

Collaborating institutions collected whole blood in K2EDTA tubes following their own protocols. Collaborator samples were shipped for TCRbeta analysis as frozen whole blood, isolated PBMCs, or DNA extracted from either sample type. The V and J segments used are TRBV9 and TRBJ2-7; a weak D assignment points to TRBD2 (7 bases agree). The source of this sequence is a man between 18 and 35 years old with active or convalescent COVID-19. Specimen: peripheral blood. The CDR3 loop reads CASSKAGAYEQYF. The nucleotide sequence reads TGTGCCAGCAGCAAGGCGGGGGCTTACGAGCAGTACTTC.